Shown below are 7 T cell receptor beta chains from a single sample sequenced in a study of CD8 T cells in ankylosing spondylitis. TCRdb reanalysed the 5' RACE reads using MiXCR and keeps one entry per CDR3 protein. The sample holds under 150,000 distinct CDR3 sequences, roughly 9% seen once. The sequencing input was blood, either unsorted or a sorted T cell fraction (not recorded which). Receptor source: a male donor with ankylosing spondylitis or in good health (not recorded which).

On this clonotype itself: The CDR3 does not close with the conserved phenylalanine or tryptophan, likely indicating a read error. The chain couples TRBV3-1 to TRBJ2-1; 8 bases match TRBD2. The length of the CDR3 is 13 residues. Germline CDR1 LGHDT, CDR2 YNNKEL (reference sequence). V trimming: 5 bases; J trimming: 9 bases; junction bases outside the gene matches: 6. Here the CDR3 DNA reads TGTGCCAGCAGCGGGAAGCGGGAGTTTGAGCAGTTCTTG. This translates into CASSGKREFEQFL.

In this sample, this clonotype turned up many times. This chain links TRBV28 with TRBJ2-1; no clear D gene. CDR3 length equals 16 residues. V was pared by 5 bases and J by 1 base, with 15 bases between. The V gene's germline CDR1 is MDHEN and CDR2 SYDVKM. CDR3: CASSRFTGRSYNEQFF. Written as DNA, the CDR3 is TGTGCCAGCAGTCGGTTCACGGGCCGATCCTACAATGAGCAGTTCTTC.

This clonotype was recorded at least ten times. The rearrangement links TRBV5-5 to TRBJ2-4, with TRBD1 matching 7 bases. The V segment lost 3 bases and the J segment 8 bases; nucleotides outside the gene matches: 17. The CDR3 is 17 residues long. Looked up from germline, CDR1 is SGHKS and CDR2 is YYEKEE (reference sequence). The CDR3 loop is CASSSRKLTGSLDIQYF. CDR3 nucleotides: TGTGCCAGCAGCTCGCGGAAGTTGACAGGGAGTTTAGACATTCAGTACTTC.

This clonotype was seen only a few times. The V gene is TRBV5-5, the J gene TRBJ2-1, with TRBD2 matching over 10 bases. The CDR3 length is 16 residues. CDR1 and CDR2 from the germline V gene are SGHKS and YYEKEE (reference sequence). V was clipped by 4 bases and J by 2 bases; unmatched bases: 6. Written as DNA, the CDR3 is TGTGCCAGCAGCCATACTCTAGCGGGAGCCTACAATGAGCAGTTCTTC. This codes for CASSHTLAGAYNEQFF.

In its sample, this clonotype was seen many times. The chain is built from TRBV5-5 and TRBJ2-3; TRBD1 matches at 8 bases. The CDR3 contains 16 residues. The germline V gene encodes CDR1 SGHKS and CDR2 YYEKEE (reference sequence). Losses at the gene ends were 0 bases for V and 2 bases for J; bases not matched to a gene: 5. The CDR3 sequence is CASSLEAGGYTDTQYF. CDR3 bases: TGTGCCAGCAGCTTGGAGGCAGGGGGCTACACAGATACGCAGTATTTT.

There are many counts of this clonotype. The J gene is TRBJ1-5, the V gene TRBV6-5; unclear D gene. In germline, CDR1 is MNHEY, CDR2 SVGAGI. The CDR3 totals 17 residues. Trimming removed 2 bases from V and 0 bases from J, with 14 bases in between. The CDR3 loop reads CASSYPGGRHSNQPQHF. The DNA of the CDR3 is TGTGCCAGCAGTTACCCTGGCGGCAGACATAGCAATCAGCCCCAGCATTTT.

This clonotype was observed many times. V gene TRBV5-1 combines with J gene TRBJ2-1, with no clear D. The CDR3 runs 13 residues. Trimming removed 0 bases at V and 8 bases at J, with 9 bases between. Germline CDR1 and CDR2: SGHRS and YFSETQ. The CDR3 here is CASSLEGRHEQFF. CDR3 coding DNA: TGCGCCAGCAGCTTGGAAGGCAGACATGAGCAGTTCTTC.